Sequencing of this T cell receptor beta chain was carried out in a study of shared clonotypes between healthy human individuals. As for the study in general: Each donor contributed plates that comprised three CD4 naive, three CD4 memory, two CD8 naive and one CD8 memory. The study's findings and limits: Clonotypes that were shared across a handful of donors made up around 5.5% of naive CD4 clonotypes.

V was pared by 7 bases and J by 6 bases, with 10 bases between. The CDR3 has 12 residues. From germline, CDR1 is SNHLY and CDR2 FYNNEI. Concerning this clone itself: Its specificity is not known.

Clones were read by immunoSEQ multiplex PCR, and TCRdb kept only the in-frame ones, dropping some. This table holds about 600,000 clones, roughly 98% found once. CD45RO-negative, CCR7-positively selected cells formed the naive CD8 fraction, excluding terminally differentiated effector memory CD45RA+ cells. Each of the donors was a healthy adult who was HIV-negative and had not had a recent acute infection or vaccination. This rearrangement joins TRBV2 to TRBJ2-1; tentatively, D is TRBD2 (5 bases). This TCR was sampled from a man aged 30-40 years in good health. Sequenced sample: naive CD8+ T cells sorted from blood. CDR3 sequence: CASTPSPNEQFF. In nucleotides, the CDR3 is TGTGCCAGCACCCCTAGCCCCAATGAGCAGTTCTTC.